Each of the 20 T cell receptor beta chains below was sequenced from the same sample in a study of T-cell memory formation after mild COVID-19. TCRdb re-called the 5' RACE reads with MiXCR, one entry per CDR3 protein. Of roughly 280,000 distinct CDR3 sequences listed, approximately 7.6% were seen once; the top ten hold approximately 22%. Sequenced input: PBMCs or a T cell subset sorted from them (not recorded which). These receptors all stem from a man in his late teens or twenties who had mild COVID-19 (a few samples of this study predate the infection). Cell type and time point are not known.

This chain joins TRBV7-6 and TRBJ1-6, with D uncertain. This CDR3 has 13 amino acids. The germline V and J ends were trimmed by 5 bases and 8 bases, with 10 bases remaining between them. Per the germline V gene, CDR1 is SGHVS and CDR2 is FNYEAQ. This chain's CDR3 is CASSPAFDSPLHF. The CDR3 coding sequence is TGTGCCAGCAGCCCCGCCTTCGATTCACCCCTCCACTTT.

This clonotype was detected many times. V gene TRBV6-4 combines with J gene TRBJ2-3; 10 nucleotides line up with TRBD2. Germline loops: CDR1 MRHNA, CDR2 SNTAGT. The CDR3 contains 14 residues. V lost 10 bases to trimming and J lost 3 bases; unmatched junction nucleotides: 7. The CDR3 sequence is CATSKRGGTDTQYF. CDR3 nucleotides: TGTGCCACTTCCAAGCGGGGGGGAACAGATACGCAGTATTTT.

This clonotype occurred a few times. This chain joins TRBV4-3 and TRBJ2-1; 10 nucleotides match TRBD2. The CDR3 length is 15 residues. The germline CDR1 and CDR2 sequences are LGHNA and YSLEER. The ends lost 4 bases at V and 7 bases at J; junction bases unmatched: 7. The CDR3 DNA reads as TGCGCCAGCAGCCGGCCGGGACTAGCGAGGAATGAGCAGTTCTTC. This sequence encodes CASSRPGLARNEQFF.

This clonotype was seen many times. V gene TRBV7-9 combines with J gene TRBJ2-1; TRBD2 agrees at 11 bases. CDR1 and CDR2 from the germline V gene are SEHNR and FQNEAQ (reference sequence). The CDR3 is 15 amino acids. After removal of 5 bases from V and 6 bases from J, the junction contained 6 bases not matched to a gene. CDR3 sequence reads: CASSPTSGGSNEQFF. The CDR3 DNA is TGTGCCAGCAGCCCAACTAGCGGGGGTAGCAATGAGCAGTTCTTC.

Ten or more counts support this clonotype. CDR3: CSAPGTGDEAFF. The CDR3 nucleotides read TGCAGTGCTCCCGGGACAGGGGATGAAGCTTTCTTT. This chain joins TRBV20-1 and TRBJ1-1; 10 bases match TRBD1. CDR1 DFQATT and CDR2 SNEGSKA come from the germline V gene (reference sequence). V was pared by 5 bases and J by 7 bases, with 4 bases of the junction left unmatched. This CDR3 has 12 amino acids.

A few counts support this clonotype. The rearrangement uses TRBV6-6 and TRBJ2-3; D uncertain. CDR3 length equals 12 residues. Per germline, CDR1 MNHNY and CDR2 SVGAGI (reference sequence). The ends were cut back, 5 bases at V and 1 base at J, with 4 bases in the middle. CDR3 sequence reads: CASSIRTDTQYF. CDR3 nucleotides: TGTGCCAGCAGTATACGCACAGATACGCAGTATTTT.

The sample holds many counts of this clonotype. The chain carries TRBV27 and TRBJ2-5, with no clear D. This CDR3 has 14 residues. Germline CDR1 is MNHEY and CDR2 is SMNVEV (reference sequence). Trimming left V 0 bases short and J 9 bases short, with 14 bases between. The CDR3 region is CASSLSSAAWAQYF. The CDR3, as DNA: TGTGCCAGCAGTTTATCGTCTGCCGCATGGGCCCAGTACTTC.

The chain uses TRBV7-6 and TRBJ1-5; D may be TRBD1 (6 bases). This CDR3 has 15 amino acids. V dropped 5 bases and J dropped 3 bases, with 14 bases sitting between them. Germline assignment: CDR1 SGHVS and CDR2 FNYEAQ. The CDR3 nucleotides are TGTGCCAGCAGCCTAAAACAGGGATTCAATCAGCCCCAGCATTTT. This codes for CASSLKQGFNQPQHF.

There are a few counts of this clonotype. The chain combines TRBV11-2 with TRBJ2-1, with D possibly TRBD1 on 5 matching bases. Trimming left V 5 bases short and J 9 bases short, with 20 bases between. Germline values: CDR1 SGHAT, CDR2 FQNNGV. This CDR3 spans 15 amino acids. In nucleotides, the CDR3 is TGTGCCAGCAGCGCCGAGTGGGGCGGAAGGGCTGAGCAGTTCTTC. Translated: CASSAEWGGRAEQFF.

This rearrangement joins TRBV4-2 to TRBJ2-1; TRBD2 agrees at 10 bases. The CDR3 length is 16 residues. The germline V gene has CDR1 LGHNA and CDR2 YNFKEQ. V shed 0 bases and J 15 bases; nucleotides not matched to a gene: 14. CDR3 in amino acids: CASSQESGASGGRRFF. The CDR3 DNA follows: TGTGCCAGCAGCCAAGAAAGCGGGGCTAGCGGGGGTCGGCGGTTCTTC.

This clonotype was seen ten or more times. The chain is built from TRBV12-3 or TRBV12-4 and TRBJ2-7, with D possibly being TRBD1 (5 bases). Trimming took off 1 base at V and 2 bases at J, with 6 bases between the two ends. The CDR3 loop spans 13 amino acids. CDR3 protein: CASSLVDTYEQYF. CDR3 sequence (DNA): TGTGCCAGCAGTTTAGTGGACACCTACGAGCAGTACTTC.

This clonotype was recorded a few times. V is TRBV6-2 or TRBV6-3 and J is TRBJ1-2, with TRBD1 as a possible D gene (6 bases). The CDR3 covers 14 residues. V was shortened by 6 bases and J by 7 bases, with 18 bases between the two germline ends. The V gene's germline CDR1 is MNHEY and CDR2 SVGEGT. The CDR3 nucleotides are TGTGCCAGCAGCCTTGGACAGTTCAGAGTTGGCTACACCTTC. It is translated as CASSLGQFRVGYTF.

This clonotype was observed a few times. The CDR3: CASSQAPNYEQYF. In DNA form, the CDR3 reads TGTGCCAGCAGCCAAGCCCCTAATTACGAGCAGTACTTC. J is TRBJ2-7 and V is TRBV3-1; no clear D gene. In germline, CDR1 is LGHDT, CDR2 YNNKEL (reference sequence). Trimming pared 1 base from V and 4 bases from J, leaving 8 bases between. The CDR3 covers 13 residues.

This clonotype was detected a few times. This chain uses TRBV6-2 or TRBV6-3 with TRBJ2-5, with D possibly TRBD2 on 6 matching bases. V dropped 7 bases and J dropped 0 bases, with 12 bases sitting between them. Germline V gene lookup returns CDR1 MNHEY and CDR2 SVGEGT. This CDR3 is built from 14 residues. The CDR3 sequence: CASTQTGDQETQYF. The CDR3 DNA follows: TGTGCCAGCACCCAGACGGGGGACCAAGAGACCCAGTACTTC.

In this sample, this clonotype turned up many times. V and J are TRBV12-3 or TRBV12-4 and TRBJ2-3; D is perhaps TRBD2 (5 bases). The germline V and J ends were trimmed by 6 bases and 3 bases, with 16 bases remaining between them. The CDR3 covers 15 residues. CDR3 bases: TGTGCCAGCAGCCGGGGTGGGAGCGGAACAGATACGCAGTATTTT. The encoded protein is CASSRGGSGTDTQYF.

The chain is built from TRBV10-1 and TRBJ2-3; maybe TRBD2 (7 bases). CDR1 WNHNN and CDR2 SYGVQD come from the germline V gene (reference sequence). V lost 0 bases, J lost 2 bases, and 24 bases lay in between. The CDR3 runs to 20 residues. CDR3: CASSESTATGGPTVTDTQYF. Here the CDR3 DNA reads TGCGCCAGCAGTGAGTCGACGGCGACGGGGGGCCCTACCGTCACAGATACGCAGTATTTT.

This chain joins TRBV4-1 and TRBJ1-5; D may be TRBD1 (5 bases). Trimming cost V 0 bases and J 0 bases, with 9 bases left between them. Germline V lookup: CDR1 MGHRA, CDR2 YSYEKL. The CDR3 sequence is 16 residues long. Here the CDR3 DNA reads TGCGCCAGCAGCCAAGAGGGGGAACCTAGCAATCAGCCCCAGCATTTT. It translates to CASSQEGEPSNQPQHF.

This clonotype was found a few times. The V and J genes are TRBV7-2 and TRBJ1-2; 11 bases align to TRBD1. The J segment lost 5 bases and the V segment lost 2 bases, leaving 4 bases of the junction unmatched. Germline V lookup: CDR1 SGHTA, CDR2 FQGNSA. CDR3 length: 15 amino acids. The CDR3 DNA is TGTGCCAGCAGCTTAAGGGACAGGGGGTGGTATGGCTACACCTTC. Its protein product is CASSLRDRGWYGYTF.

This clonotype was seen a handful of times. V is TRBV27 and J is TRBJ2-2; 7 bases line up with TRBD1. The CDR3 contains 16 residues. Germline V gives CDR1 MNHEY, CDR2 SMNVEV (reference sequence). V dropped 5 bases and J dropped 0; count of bases not matched to a gene: 6. CDR3 sequence (DNA): TGTGCCAGCAGTCCCGGGACAGCCTCGAACACCGGGGAGCTGTTTTTT. This sequence encodes CASSPGTASNTGELFF.

The chain has TRBV5-1 and TRBJ2-1; D not resolved. CDR1 is SGHRS, CDR2 YFSETQ, per germline. The CDR3 extends over 13 amino acids. Deletions cut 0 bases from V and 4 bases from J, with 5 bases between. This CDR3 reads CASSLENYNEQFF. DNA of the CDR3: TGCGCCAGCAGCTTGGAAAATTACAATGAGCAGTTCTTC.